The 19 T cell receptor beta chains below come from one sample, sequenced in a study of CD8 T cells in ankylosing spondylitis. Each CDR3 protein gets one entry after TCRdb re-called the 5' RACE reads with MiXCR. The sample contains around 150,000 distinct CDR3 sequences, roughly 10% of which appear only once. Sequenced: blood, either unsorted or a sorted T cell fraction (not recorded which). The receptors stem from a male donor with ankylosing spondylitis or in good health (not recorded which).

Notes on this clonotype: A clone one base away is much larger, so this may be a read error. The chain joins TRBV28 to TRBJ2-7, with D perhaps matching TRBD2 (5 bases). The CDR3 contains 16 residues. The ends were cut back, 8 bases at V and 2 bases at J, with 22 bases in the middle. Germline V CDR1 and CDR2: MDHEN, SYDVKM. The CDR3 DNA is TGTGCCAGCCGGGCGGCAACCGGGAATACAACCTACGAGCAGTACTTC. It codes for CASRAATGNTTYEQYF.

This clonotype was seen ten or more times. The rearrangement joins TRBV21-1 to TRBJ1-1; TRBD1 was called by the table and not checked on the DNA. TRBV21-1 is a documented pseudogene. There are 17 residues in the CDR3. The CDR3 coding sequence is TGTGCCAGCAGCAAAGGGGCCGGGACAGGGCTTAACACTGAAGCTTTCTTT. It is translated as CASSKGAGTGLNTEAFF.

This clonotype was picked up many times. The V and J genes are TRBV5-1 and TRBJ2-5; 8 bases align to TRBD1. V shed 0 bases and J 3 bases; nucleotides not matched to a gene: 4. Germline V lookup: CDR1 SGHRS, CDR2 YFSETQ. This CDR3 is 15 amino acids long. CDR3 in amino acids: CASSLVGQDKETQYF. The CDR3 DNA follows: TGCGCCAGCAGCTTGGTGGGACAGGATAAAGAGACCCAGTACTTC.

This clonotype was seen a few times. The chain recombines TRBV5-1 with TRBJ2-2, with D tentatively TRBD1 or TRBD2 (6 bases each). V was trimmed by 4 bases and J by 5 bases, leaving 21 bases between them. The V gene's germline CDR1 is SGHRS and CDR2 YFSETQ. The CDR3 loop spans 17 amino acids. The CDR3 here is CASSEPVQGRETGELFF. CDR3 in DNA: TGCGCCAGCAGCGAACCCGTACAGGGACGGGAGACCGGGGAGCTGTTTTTT.

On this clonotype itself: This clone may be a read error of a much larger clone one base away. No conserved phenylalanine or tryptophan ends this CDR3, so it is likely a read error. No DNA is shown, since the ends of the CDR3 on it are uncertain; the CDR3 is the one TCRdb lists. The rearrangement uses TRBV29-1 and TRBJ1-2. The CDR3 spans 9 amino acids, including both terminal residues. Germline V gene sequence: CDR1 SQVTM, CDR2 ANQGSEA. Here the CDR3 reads CRVGAGSFI.

CDR3 in amino acids: CASSPEPAGLYNEQFF. The CDR3 bases are TGTGCCAGCAGCCCGGAACCCGCGGGGCTGTACAATGAGCAGTTCTTC. The rearrangement joins TRBV7-2 to TRBJ2-1, with D possibly matching TRBD2 (6 bases). The ends were cut back, 5 bases at V and 4 bases at J, with 18 bases in the middle. This CDR3 is built from 16 residues. Germline V CDR1 and CDR2: SGHTA, FQGNSA. Full variable domain (remainder filled in from reference TRBV7-2 and TRBJ2-1): GAGVSQSPSNKVTEKGKDVELRCDPISGHTALYWYRQSLGQGLEFLIYFQGNSAPDKSGLPSDRFSAERTGGSVSTLTIQRTQQEDSAVYLCASSPEPAGLYNEQFFGPGTRLTVL.

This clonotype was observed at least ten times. The CDR3 here is CASSEPRTGNTGELFF. The CDR3 DNA is TGTGCCAGCAGTGAACCAAGGACAGGAAACACCGGGGAGCTGTTTTTT. The V and J genes are TRBV25-1 and TRBJ2-2, with 7 nucleotides matching TRBD1. Germline V CDR1 and CDR2: MGHDK, SYGVNS. With V trimmed by 2 bases and J by 2 bases, 5 bases remained unmatched. The CDR3 loop spans 16 amino acids.

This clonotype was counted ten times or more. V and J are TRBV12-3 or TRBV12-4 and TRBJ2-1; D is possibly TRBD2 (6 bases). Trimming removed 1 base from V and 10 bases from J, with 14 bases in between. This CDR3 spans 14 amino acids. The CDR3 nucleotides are TGTGCCAGCAGTTTAGTCGGGGGAACAGGCGAGCAGTTCTTC. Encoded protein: CASSLVGGTGEQFF.

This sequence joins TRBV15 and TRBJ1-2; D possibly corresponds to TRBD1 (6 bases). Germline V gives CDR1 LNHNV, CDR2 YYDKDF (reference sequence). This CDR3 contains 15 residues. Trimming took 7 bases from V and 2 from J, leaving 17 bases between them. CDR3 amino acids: CATTPRGARNYGYTF. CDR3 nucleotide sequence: TGTGCCACCACCCCCCGGGGGGCCCGAAACTATGGCTACACCTTC. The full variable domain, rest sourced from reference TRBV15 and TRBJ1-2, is DAMVIQNPRYQVTQFGKPVTLSCSQTLNHNVMYWYQQKSSQAPKLLFHYYDKDFNNEADTPDNFQSRRPNTSFCFLDIRSPGLGDTAMYLCATTPRGARNYGYTFGSGTRLTVV.

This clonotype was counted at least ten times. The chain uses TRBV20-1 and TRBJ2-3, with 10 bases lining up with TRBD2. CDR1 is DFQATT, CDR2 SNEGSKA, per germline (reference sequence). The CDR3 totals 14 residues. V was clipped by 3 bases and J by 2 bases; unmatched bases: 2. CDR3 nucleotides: TGCAGTGCTAGTCTAGCGGGGGTCACAGATACGCAGTATTTT. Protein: CSASLAGVTDTQYF.

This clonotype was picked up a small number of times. CDR3 coding DNA: TGCGCCAGCAGCTTGGATCCGGTGTGGAACACTGAAGCTTTCTTT. The encoded protein is CASSLDPVWNTEAFF. This chain links TRBV5-1 with TRBJ1-1, with no clear D. The CDR3 spans 15 residues. Germline CDR1 reads SGHRS; CDR2 reads YFSETQ. Between the trimmed V and J ends, which lost 0 bases and 1 base, there was a span of 10 bases.

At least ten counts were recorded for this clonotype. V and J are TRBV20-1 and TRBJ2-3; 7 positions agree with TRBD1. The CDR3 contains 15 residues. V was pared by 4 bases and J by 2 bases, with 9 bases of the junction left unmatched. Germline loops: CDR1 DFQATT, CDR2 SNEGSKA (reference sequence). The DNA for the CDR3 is TGCAGTGCTACCCCGACAGGGATACCCACAGATACGCAGTATTTT. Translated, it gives CSATPTGIPTDTQYF.

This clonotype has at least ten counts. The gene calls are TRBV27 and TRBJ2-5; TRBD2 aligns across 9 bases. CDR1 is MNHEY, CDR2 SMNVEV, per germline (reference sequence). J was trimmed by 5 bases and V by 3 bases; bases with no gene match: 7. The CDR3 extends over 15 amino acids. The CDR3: CASSFSGGPSETQYF. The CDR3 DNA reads TGTGCCAGCAGTTTTAGCGGGGGACCCTCGGAGACCCAGTACTTC.

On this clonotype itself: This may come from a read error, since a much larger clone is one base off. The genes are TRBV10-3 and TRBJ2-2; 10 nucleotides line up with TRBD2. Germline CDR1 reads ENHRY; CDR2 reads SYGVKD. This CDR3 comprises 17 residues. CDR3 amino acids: CVISASSSGSGPGELFF. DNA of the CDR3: TGTGTCATCAGTGCCTCGTCTAGCGGGAGTGGTCCCGGGGAGCTGTTTTTT.

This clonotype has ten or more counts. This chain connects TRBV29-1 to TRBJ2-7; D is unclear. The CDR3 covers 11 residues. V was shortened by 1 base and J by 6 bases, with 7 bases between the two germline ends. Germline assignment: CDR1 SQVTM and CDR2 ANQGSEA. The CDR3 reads CSVEVVSEQYF. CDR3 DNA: TGCAGCGTTGAAGTCGTCTCCGAGCAGTACTTC.

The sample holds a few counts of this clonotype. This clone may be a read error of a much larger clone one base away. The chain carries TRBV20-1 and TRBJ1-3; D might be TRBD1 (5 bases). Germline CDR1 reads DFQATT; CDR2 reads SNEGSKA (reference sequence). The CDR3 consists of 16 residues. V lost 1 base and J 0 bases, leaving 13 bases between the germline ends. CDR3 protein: CSARGGGLSSGNTIYF. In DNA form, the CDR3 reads TGCAGTGCTAGAGGGGGCGGGCTAAGCTCTGGAAACACCATATATTTT.

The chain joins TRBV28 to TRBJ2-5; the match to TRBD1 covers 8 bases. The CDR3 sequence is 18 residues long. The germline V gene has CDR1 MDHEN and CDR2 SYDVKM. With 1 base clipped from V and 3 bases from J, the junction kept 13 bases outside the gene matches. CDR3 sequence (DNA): TGTGCCAGCAGTTTATTTCTGGGGAAGACAGGGGATAAAGAGACCCAGTACTTC. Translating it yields CASSLFLGKTGDKETQYF.

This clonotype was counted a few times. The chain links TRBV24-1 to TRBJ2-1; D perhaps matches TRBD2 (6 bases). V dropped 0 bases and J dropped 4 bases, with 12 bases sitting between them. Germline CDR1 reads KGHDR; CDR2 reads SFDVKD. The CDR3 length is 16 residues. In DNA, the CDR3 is TGTGCCACCAGTGATTTGCGACTGGGGACTTACAATGAGCAGTTCTTC. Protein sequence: CATSDLRLGTYNEQFF.

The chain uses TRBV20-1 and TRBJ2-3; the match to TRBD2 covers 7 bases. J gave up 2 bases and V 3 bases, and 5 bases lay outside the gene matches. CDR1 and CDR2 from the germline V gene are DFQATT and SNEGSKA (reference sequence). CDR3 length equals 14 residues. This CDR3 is CSARLAAITDTQYF. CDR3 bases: TGCAGTGCTAGGCTAGCGGCTATCACAGATACGCAGTATTTT.